This paragraph reports one T cell receptor (beta chain). The antigen remains unidentified. Only in-frame clones appear in the TCRdb table, and some are missing; sequencing was by immunoSEQ multiplex PCR. The data hold tens of thousands of clones, with roughly 92% observed a single time. These data come from a study of T cell responses to AZD1222 COVID-19 vaccine. Study conclusions and caveats: White British people made up most donors, females outnumbered males, and clonal diversity was possibly underestimated. The breadth and depth of Spike-specific TCRs increased once two AZD1222 doses had been given. Within unmutated variant regions lay the reported targets of nearly half of spike-specific TCRs. Baseline seropositives among AZD1222 recipients totaled only 5 to 7.

V was trimmed by 7 bases and J by 7 bases, leaving 16 bases between them. The CDR3 has 13 amino acids. CDR1 and CDR2 from the germline V gene are LNHDA and SQIVND (reference sequence). Material: peripheral blood, obtained 28 days after the second AZD1222 dose. The chain is built from TRBV19 and TRBJ1-2; D gene uncertain. The clonotype originates from an adult who received the AZD1222 COVID-19 vaccine. In DNA, the CDR3 is TGTGCCAGTAAGCGGAGCGCGCTCGCTGGCTACACCTTC. Translation gives CASKRSALAGYTF.